One and the same sample provided the 3 T cell receptor beta chains below, sequenced in a study of T cells in women clearing cervical HPV infection. The table came from immunoSEQ multiplex PCR; TCRdb's copy has only in-frame clones and leaves some out. This sample's table reports about 30,000 clones. The sample was blood buffy coat. The source of these receptors is a woman between 18 and 70 years old with a cervical HPV16 infection that either progressed to CIN3+ or cleared (not recorded which).

Notes on this clone: The CDR3 end lies 3 residues beyond the end of the read and is filled in from the germline J gene. This chain connects TRBV20-1 to TRBJ2-7, with TRBD2 identical over 11 bases. The CDR3 is 14 residues long. V trimming: 7 bases; J trimming: 1 base; junction bases outside the gene matches: 6. Germline CDR1 reads DFQATT; CDR2 reads SNEGSKA (reference sequence). The DNA read from the CDR3 is TGCAGTGTCACCGGGACTAGCGGATCCTACGAG. Its translation: CSVTGTSGSYE. The complete CDR3 reads CSVTGTSGSYEQYF.

A note on this clone: The read terminates 3 residues ahead of where the CDR3 ends, so the germline J gene completes it. J is TRBJ2-7 and V is TRBV18; 10 bases fit TRBD2. Germline-derived CDR1 and CDR2 are KGHSH and LQKENI. The CDR3 is made up of 14 amino acids. V was clipped by 3 bases and J by 4 bases; unmatched bases: 3. CDR3 bases read: TGTGCCAGCTCACCCGATAGCGGGAGGTACGAG. As protein: CASSPDSGRYE. The entire CDR3 protein reads CASSPDSGRYEQYF.

As concerns this clone: Coverage ceases 3 residues before the CDR3 finishes, and the germline J gene fills in the end. V is TRBV20-1 and J is TRBJ2-3; 14 bases map to TRBD2. Germline CDR1 is DFQATT and CDR2 is SNEGSKA (reference sequence). J lost 6 bases, V lost 8 bases, and 13 bases had no gene match. The CDR3 covers 16 residues. CDR3 DNA, as far as it was read: TGCAGTCCCGCCAGACTAGCGGGAGGGACCTCCGATACG. Residues: CSPARLAGGTSDT. The full CDR3 sequence reads CSPARLAGGTSDTQYF.